This T cell receptor beta chain stems from a study of blood T cell repertoires in COVID-19. This table comes from immunoSEQ multiplex PCR, and its TCRdb copy is limited to in-frame clones, with some not included. Here the sample spans about 200,000 clones, approximately 84% being singletons. V shed 4 bases, J shed 2 bases, and the junction held 5 bases outside the gene matches. Per germline, CDR1 SGHNT and CDR2 YYREEE (reference sequence). There are 15 residues in the CDR3. This sequence joins TRBV5-4 and TRBJ2-2; 7 positions match TRBD2. The sequence derives from a man in his forties or fifties with acute or convalescent COVID-19. Sample: peripheral blood. The CDR3 is CASSPSGGNTGELFF. The CDR3 nucleotides read TGTGCCAGCAGCCCTAGCGGTGGCAACACCGGGGAGCTGTTTTTT. The variable domain in full, with the rest retrieved from reference TRBV5-4 and TRBJ2-2, is ETGVTQSPTHLIKTRGQQVTLRCSSQSGHNTVSWYQQALGQGPQFIFQYYREEENGRGNFPPRFSGLQFPNYSSELNVNALELDDSALYLCASSPSGGNTGELFFGEGSRLTVL.